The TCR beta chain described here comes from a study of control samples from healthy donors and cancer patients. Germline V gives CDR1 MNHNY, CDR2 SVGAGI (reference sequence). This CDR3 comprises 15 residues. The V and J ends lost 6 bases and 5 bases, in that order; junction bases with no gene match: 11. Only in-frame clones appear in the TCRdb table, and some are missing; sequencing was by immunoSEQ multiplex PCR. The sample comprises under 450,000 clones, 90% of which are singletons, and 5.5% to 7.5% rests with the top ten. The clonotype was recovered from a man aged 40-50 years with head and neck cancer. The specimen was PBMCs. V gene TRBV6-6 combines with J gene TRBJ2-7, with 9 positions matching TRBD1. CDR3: CASRPGTGKEDEQYF. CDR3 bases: TGTGCCAGCAGGCCCGGGACAGGGAAGGAGGACGAGCAGTACTTC.